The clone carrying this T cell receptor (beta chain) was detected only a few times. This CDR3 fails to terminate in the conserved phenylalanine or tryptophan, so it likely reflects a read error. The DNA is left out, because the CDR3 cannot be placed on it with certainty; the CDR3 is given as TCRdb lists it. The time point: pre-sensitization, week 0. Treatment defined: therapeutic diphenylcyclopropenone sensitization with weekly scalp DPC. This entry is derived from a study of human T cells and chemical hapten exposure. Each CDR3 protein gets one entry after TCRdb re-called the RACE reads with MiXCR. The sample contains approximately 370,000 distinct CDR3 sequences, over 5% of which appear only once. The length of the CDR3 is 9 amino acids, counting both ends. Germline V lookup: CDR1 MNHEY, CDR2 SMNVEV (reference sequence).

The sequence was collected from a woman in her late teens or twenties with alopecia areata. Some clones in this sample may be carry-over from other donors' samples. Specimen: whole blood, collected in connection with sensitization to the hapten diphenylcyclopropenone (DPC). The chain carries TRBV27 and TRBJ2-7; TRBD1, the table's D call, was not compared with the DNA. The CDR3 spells CARGQAHFI.